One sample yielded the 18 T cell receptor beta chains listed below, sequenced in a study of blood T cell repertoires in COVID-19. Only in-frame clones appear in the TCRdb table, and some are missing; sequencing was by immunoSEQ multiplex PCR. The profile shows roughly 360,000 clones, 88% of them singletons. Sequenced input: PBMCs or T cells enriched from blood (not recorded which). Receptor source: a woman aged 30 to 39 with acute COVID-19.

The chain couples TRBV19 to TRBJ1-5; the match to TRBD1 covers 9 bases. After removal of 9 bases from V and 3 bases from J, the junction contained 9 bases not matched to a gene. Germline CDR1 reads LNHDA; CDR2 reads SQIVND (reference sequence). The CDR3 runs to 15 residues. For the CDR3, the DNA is TGTGCCAGCACACGGACAGGGGATTACAATCAGCCCCAGCATTTT. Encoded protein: CASTRTGDYNQPQHF.

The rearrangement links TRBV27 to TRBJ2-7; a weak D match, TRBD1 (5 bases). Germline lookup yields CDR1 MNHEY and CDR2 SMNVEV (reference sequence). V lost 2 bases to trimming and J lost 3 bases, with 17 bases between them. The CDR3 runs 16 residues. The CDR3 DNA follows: TGTGCCAGCAGTTTAAGGGCAGGGATTTTCGGCTACGAGCAGTACTTC. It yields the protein CASSLRAGIFGYEQYF.

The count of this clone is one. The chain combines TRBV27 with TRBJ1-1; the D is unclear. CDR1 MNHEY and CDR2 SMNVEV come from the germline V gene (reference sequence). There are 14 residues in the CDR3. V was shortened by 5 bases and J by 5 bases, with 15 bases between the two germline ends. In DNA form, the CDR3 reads TGTGCCAGCAGTCCCCTAGCGAGCAGGACTGAAGCTTTCTTT. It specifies CASSPLASRTEAFF.

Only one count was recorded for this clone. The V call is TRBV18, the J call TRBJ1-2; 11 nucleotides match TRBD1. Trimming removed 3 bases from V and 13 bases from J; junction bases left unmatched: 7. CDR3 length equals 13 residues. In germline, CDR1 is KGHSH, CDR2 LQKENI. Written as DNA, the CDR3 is TGTGCCAGCTCACCCGACGGGACAGGGGGTTTCACCTTC. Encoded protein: CASSPDGTGGFTF. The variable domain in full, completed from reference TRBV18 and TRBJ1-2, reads NAGVMQNPRHLVRRRGQEARLRCSPMKGHSHVYWYRQLPEEGLKFMVYLQKENIIDESGMPKERFSAEFPKEGPSILRIQQVVRGDSAAYFCASSPDGTGGFTFGSGTRLTVV.

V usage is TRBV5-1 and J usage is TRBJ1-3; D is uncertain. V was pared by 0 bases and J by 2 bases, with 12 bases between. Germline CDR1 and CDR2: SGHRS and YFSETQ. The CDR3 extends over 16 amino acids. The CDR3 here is CASSLVEGEPGNTIYF. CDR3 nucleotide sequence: TGCGCCAGCAGCTTGGTTGAAGGAGAACCTGGAAACACCATATATTTT.

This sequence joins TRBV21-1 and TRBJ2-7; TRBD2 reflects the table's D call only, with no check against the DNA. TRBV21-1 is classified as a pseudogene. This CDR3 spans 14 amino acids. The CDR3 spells CASSLRGGVYEQYF. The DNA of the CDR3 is TGTGCCAGCTCATTAAGGGGGGGCGTCTACGAGCAGTACTTC.

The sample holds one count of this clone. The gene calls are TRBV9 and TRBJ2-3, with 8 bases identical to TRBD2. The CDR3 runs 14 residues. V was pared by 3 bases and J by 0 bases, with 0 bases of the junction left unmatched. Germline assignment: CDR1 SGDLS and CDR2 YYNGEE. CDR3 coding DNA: TGTGCCAGCAGCGGCGGGGGGAGCACAGATACGCAGTATTTT. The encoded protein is CASSGGGSTDTQYF.

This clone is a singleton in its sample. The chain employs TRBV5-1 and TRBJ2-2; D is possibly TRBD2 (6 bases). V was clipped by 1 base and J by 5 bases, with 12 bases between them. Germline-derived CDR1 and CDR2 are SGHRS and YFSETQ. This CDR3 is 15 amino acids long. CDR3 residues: CASSLIPGGTGELFF. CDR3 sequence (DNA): TGCGCCAGCAGCTTGATCCCCGGGGGTACCGGGGAGCTGTTTTTT.

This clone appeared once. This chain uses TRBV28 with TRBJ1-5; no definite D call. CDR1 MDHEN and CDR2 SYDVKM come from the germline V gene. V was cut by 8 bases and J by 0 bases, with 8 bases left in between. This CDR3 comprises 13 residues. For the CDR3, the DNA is TGTGCCAGCTCCCAGGATAGCAATCAGCCCCAGCATTTT. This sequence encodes CASSQDSNQPQHF. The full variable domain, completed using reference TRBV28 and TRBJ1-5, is DVKVTQSSRYLVKRTGEKVFLECVQDMDHENMFWYRQDPGLGLRLIYFSYDVKMKEKGDIPEGYSVSREKKERFSLILESASTNQTSMYLCASSQDSNQPQHFGDGTRLSIL.

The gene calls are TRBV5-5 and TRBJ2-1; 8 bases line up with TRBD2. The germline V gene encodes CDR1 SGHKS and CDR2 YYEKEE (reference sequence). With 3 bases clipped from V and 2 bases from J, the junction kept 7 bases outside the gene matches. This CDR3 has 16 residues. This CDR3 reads CASSWVAGFAYNEQFF. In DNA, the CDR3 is TGTGCCAGCAGCTGGGTAGCGGGGTTCGCCTACAATGAGCAGTTCTTC.

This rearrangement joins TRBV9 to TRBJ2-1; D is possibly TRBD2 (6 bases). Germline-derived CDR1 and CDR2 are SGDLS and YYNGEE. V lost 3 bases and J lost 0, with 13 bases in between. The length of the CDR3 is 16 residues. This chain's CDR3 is CASSARAGGSYNEQFF. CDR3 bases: TGTGCCAGCAGCGCCAGAGCGGGCGGCTCCTACAATGAGCAGTTCTTC. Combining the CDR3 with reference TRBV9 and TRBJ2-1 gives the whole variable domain DSGVTQTPKHLITATGQRVTLRCSPRSGDLSVYWYQQSLDQGLQFLIQYYNGEERAKGNILERFSAQQFPDLHSELNLSSLELGDSALYFCASSARAGGSYNEQFFGPGTRLTVL.

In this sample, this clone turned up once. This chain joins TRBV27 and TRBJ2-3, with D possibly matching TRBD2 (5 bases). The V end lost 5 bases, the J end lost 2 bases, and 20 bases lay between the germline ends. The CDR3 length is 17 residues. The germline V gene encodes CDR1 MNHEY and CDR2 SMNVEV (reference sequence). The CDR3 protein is CASSPAPAGPFTDTQYF. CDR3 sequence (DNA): TGTGCCAGCAGTCCTGCCCCCGCGGGCCCTTTCACAGATACGCAGTATTTT.

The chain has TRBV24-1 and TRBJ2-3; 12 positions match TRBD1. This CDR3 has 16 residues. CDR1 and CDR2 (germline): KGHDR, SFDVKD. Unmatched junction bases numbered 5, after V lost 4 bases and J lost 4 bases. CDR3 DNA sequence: TGTGCCACCAGTGACTGGGACAGGGGGCGCGCAGATACGCAGTATTTT. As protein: CATSDWDRGRADTQYF.

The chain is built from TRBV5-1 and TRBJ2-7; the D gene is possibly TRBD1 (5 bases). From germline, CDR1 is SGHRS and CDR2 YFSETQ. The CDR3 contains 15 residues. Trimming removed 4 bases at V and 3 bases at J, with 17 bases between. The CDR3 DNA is TGCGCCAGCAGCAGCCGGACAAATTCTCTCTACGAGCAGTACTTC. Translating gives CASSSRTNSLYEQYF.

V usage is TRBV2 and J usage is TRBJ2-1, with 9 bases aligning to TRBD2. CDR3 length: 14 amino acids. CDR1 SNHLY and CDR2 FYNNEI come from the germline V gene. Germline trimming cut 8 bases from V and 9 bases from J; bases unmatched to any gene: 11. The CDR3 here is CASFGGLAHGEQFF. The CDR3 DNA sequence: TGTGCCAGCTTTGGTGGACTAGCGCATGGTGAGCAGTTCTTC.

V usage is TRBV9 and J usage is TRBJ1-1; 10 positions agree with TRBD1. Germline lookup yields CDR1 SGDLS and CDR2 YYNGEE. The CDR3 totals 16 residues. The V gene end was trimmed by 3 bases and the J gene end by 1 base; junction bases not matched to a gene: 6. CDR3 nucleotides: TGTGCCAGCAGCGACCGGGACAGGGGACCGAACACTGAAGCTTTCTTT. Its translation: CASSDRDRGPNTEAFF. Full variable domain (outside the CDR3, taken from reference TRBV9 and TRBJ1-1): DSGVTQTPKHLITATGQRVTLRCSPRSGDLSVYWYQQSLDQGLQFLIQYYNGEERAKGNILERFSAQQFPDLHSELNLSSLELGDSALYFCASSDRDRGPNTEAFFGQGTRLTVV.

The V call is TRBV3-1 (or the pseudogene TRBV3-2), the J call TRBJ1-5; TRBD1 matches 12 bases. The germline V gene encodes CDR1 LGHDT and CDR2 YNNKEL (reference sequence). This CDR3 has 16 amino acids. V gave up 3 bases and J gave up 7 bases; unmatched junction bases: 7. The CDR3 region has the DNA TGTGCCAGCAGCCAGGGGACAGGGGGCCTTATCCAGCCCCAGCATTTT. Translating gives CASSQGTGGLIQPQHF.

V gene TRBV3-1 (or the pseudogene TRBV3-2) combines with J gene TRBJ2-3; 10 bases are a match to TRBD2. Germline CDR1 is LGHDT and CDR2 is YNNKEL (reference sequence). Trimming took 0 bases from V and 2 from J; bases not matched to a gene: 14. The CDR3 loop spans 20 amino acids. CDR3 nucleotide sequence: TGTGCCAGCAGCCAAGATTGTCTAGCGGGGGTCGGCCCTTACACAGATACGCAGTATTTT. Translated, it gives CASSQDCLAGVGPYTDTQYF.